This entry describes one TCR beta chain. The antigen remains undetermined. These data belong to a study of graft-versus-host responses after intestinal transplantation. Study-level information: The recipients all started with anti-thymocyte globulin induction and then took tacrolimus and steroids for 2 to 4 years. Regarding the study as a whole: Early declines in HvG clones that occurred post-transplant were associated with peak circulating GvH clone levels. Within allografts, high graft-versus-host to host-versus-graft clonal ratios were seen among patients with graft-donor T cell macrochimerism. Researchers found GvH clones in recipient marrow, and some showed up first in ileum or blood.

The repertoire was sequenced with immunoSEQ multiplex PCR; TCRdb's copy has only in-frame clones and lacks some. Of around 40,000 clones in the sample, about 95% are singletons; the top ten hold roughly 0.58%. The length of the CDR3 is 14 residues. CDR1 SGHVS and CDR2 FQNEAQ come from the germline V gene. Trimming cost V 2 bases and J 4 bases; bases outside gene matches: 4. V is TRBV7-8 and J is TRBJ2-7, with TRBD2 matching over 8 bases. The TCR sequence derives from a human donor who was the organ donor for an intestinal transplant. The sequenced sample was unstimulated CD8+ T cells sorted from spleen or lymph node cells, obtained before transplant. The DNA of the CDR3 is TGTGCCAGCAGCTTATTAGCGGGGAGTTACGAGCAGTACTTC. Its translation: CASSLLAGSYEQYF.